The 27 T cell receptor beta chains below come from one sample, sequenced in a study of OX40 agonist ivuxolimab in advanced cancers. Clones were read by immunoSEQ multiplex PCR, and TCRdb kept only the in-frame ones, dropping some. The sample gives 90,000 to 120,000 clones, approximately 90% of which show up once; roughly 1.2% is in the top ten. The sequencing here drew on CD4+ or CD8+ T cells sorted from blood, taken in a trial of the OX40 agonist ivuxolimab. The receptors shown here come from an adult with an advanced solid tumor such as melanoma, head and neck, liver or kidney cancer.

V usage is TRBV4-2 and J usage is TRBJ2-2; D possibly corresponds to TRBD1 (6 bases). V lost 0 bases and J lost 0, with 14 bases in between. In germline, CDR1 is LGHNA, CDR2 YNFKEQ. This CDR3 has 18 residues. The CDR3: CASSQERPGATNTGELFF. The CDR3 nucleotides read TGTGCCAGCAGCCAAGAGAGGCCAGGGGCGACGAACACCGGGGAGCTGTTTTTT.

The rearrangement uses TRBV2 and TRBJ2-2; D may match TRBD1 or TRBD2 (5 bases each). Looked up from germline, CDR1 is SNHLY and CDR2 is FYNNEI. This CDR3 has 16 residues. V was shortened by 2 bases and J by 4 bases, with 14 bases between the two germline ends. The CDR3 here is CASSELGVLGTGELFF. The DNA for the CDR3 is TGTGCCAGCAGTGAATTGGGGGTATTGGGCACCGGGGAGCTGTTTTTT.

The chain is built from TRBV19 and TRBJ2-1; 11 bases fit TRBD2. The length of the CDR3 is 16 residues. With V trimmed by 7 bases and J by 5 bases, 10 bases remained unmatched. Germline V gene sequence: CDR1 LNHDA, CDR2 SQIVND (reference sequence). In nucleotides, the CDR3 is TGTGCCAGTACCCCCCGACTAGCGGGACTAAACAATGAGCAGTTCTTC. The encoded protein is CASTPRLAGLNNEQFF.

V usage is TRBV14 and J usage is TRBJ2-3; D tentatively reads TRBD1 or TRBD2 (5 bases each). Trimming shortened V by 0 bases and J by 6 bases, and 19 bases separated the two germline ends. CDR1 and CDR2 (germline): SGHDN, FVKESK. The CDR3 consists of 17 residues. The CDR3 region is CASSQDEGRLGTDTQYF. CDR3 DNA: TGTGCCAGCAGCCAAGATGAGGGACGCCTAGGGACGGATACGCAGTATTTT.

This clone has only one observation. The chain employs TRBV19 and TRBJ1-4; D may be TRBD1 (5 bases). Germline CDR1 LNHDA, CDR2 SQIVND (reference sequence). The CDR3 totals 15 residues. V lost 9 bases, J lost 3 bases, and 17 bases lay in between. The CDR3 DNA follows: TGTGCCAGAGAGGTCGGGGCAGGGTCTAATGAAAAACTGTTTTTT. This encodes CAREVGAGSNEKLFF.

The genes are TRBV29-1 and TRBJ2-7, with 11 positions matching TRBD2. The ends lost 4 bases at V and 3 bases at J; junction bases unmatched: 2. CDR1 is SQVTM, CDR2 ANQGSEA, per germline. The CDR3 runs 13 residues. CDR3 sequence: CSVVAGGSYEQYF. DNA of the CDR3: TGCAGCGTTGTAGCGGGAGGGAGCTACGAGCAGTACTTC.

This clone was counted a single time. V is TRBV5-4 and J is TRBJ1-6; 7 positions match TRBD1. This CDR3 comprises 17 residues. Trimming removed 2 bases from V and 7 bases from J; junction bases left unmatched: 12. Germline CDR1 and CDR2: SGHNT and YYREEE (reference sequence). DNA of the CDR3: TGTGCCAGCAGCTTCAGCGTAGGGCAAGGGGGCAATTCACCCCTCCACTTT. Its translation is CASSFSVGQGGNSPLHF.

In its sample, this clone was seen a few times. V gene TRBV9 combines with J gene TRBJ1-2; no clear D gene. The V end was cut by 1 base, the J end by 4 bases, with 11 bases between. The CDR3 is 14 residues long. CDR1 and CDR2 (germline): SGDLS, YYNGEE. The CDR3 region is CASSVTEGRYGYTF. CDR3 nucleotide sequence: TGTGCCAGCAGCGTAACGGAGGGCCGCTATGGCTACACCTTC.

The chain links TRBV2 to TRBJ2-1; no definite D call. Trimming took 7 bases from V and 3 from J, leaving 10 bases between them. The CDR3 is 13 amino acids. Looked up from germline, CDR1 is SNHLY and CDR2 is FYNNEI. The CDR3 DNA reads TGTGCCAGCACCCCCCAGATCTACAATGAGCAGTTCTTC. Amino acid sequence: CASTPQIYNEQFF.

This chain links TRBV5-3 with TRBJ1-5, with D perhaps TRBD1 (6 bases). TRBV5-3 is treated as an ORF (open reading frame) with a function not yet certain. V was clipped by 1 base and J by 0 bases, with 8 bases between them. The CDR3 is 15 residues long. The CDR3 coding sequence is TGTGCCAGAAGCTTGAGGGGGATTAGCAATCAGCCCCAGCATTTT. Translating gives CARSLRGISNQPQHF.

V is TRBV10-3 and J is TRBJ1-3, with D possibly TRBD1 on 5 matching bases. Trimming removed 3 bases from V and 0 bases from J, with 9 bases in between. CDR1 and CDR2 from the germline V gene are ENHRY and SYGVKD. The CDR3 sequence is 15 residues long. In DNA form, the CDR3 reads TGTGCCATCAGTGACGGACACAACTCTGGAAACACCATATATTTT. Translating gives CAISDGHNSGNTIYF.

V is TRBV7-2 and J is TRBJ2-5; no reliable D call. The CDR3 totals 14 residues. V lost 3 bases and J lost 3, with 11 bases in between. Germline loops: CDR1 SGHTA, CDR2 FQGNSA. The CDR3 nucleotides read TGTGCCAGCAGCTTCGGCACCTACAAAGAGACCCAGTACTTC. This codes for CASSFGTYKETQYF.

V and J are TRBV7-2 and TRBJ2-3; 11 bases are shared with TRBD2. Germline CDR1 is SGHTA and CDR2 is FQGNSA. Trimming at V came to 1 base and at J to 5 bases, leaving 11 bases not matched to a gene. CDR3 length: 18 amino acids. The CDR3 protein is CASSLEGLAGGGKDTQYF. DNA for the CDR3: TGTGCCAGCAGCTTAGAGGGCCTAGCGGGAGGCGGGAAAGATACGCAGTATTTT. Drawing the rest from reference TRBV7-2 and TRBJ2-3, the complete variable domain is GAGVSQSPSNKVTEKGKDVELRCDPISGHTALYWYRQSLGQGLEFLIYFQGNSAPDKSGLPSDRFSAERTGGSVSTLTIQRTQQEDSAVYLCASSLEGLAGGGKDTQYFGPGTRLTVL.

V is TRBV27 and J is TRBJ2-5, with a tentative D call TRBD1 (6 bases). Trimming left V 8 bases short and J 5 bases short, with 18 bases between. CDR3 size: 14 residues. CDR1 and CDR2 from the germline V gene are MNHEY and SMNVEV (reference sequence). Written as DNA, the CDR3 is TGTGCCAGCGGGGCCCGGGACACCAGGGAGACCCAGTACTTC. Amino acid sequence: CASGARDTRETQYF.

The genes are TRBV7-9 and TRBJ2-5; 7 nucleotides line up with TRBD2. Germline V gene data show CDR1 as SEHNR and CDR2 as FQNEAQ (reference sequence). V shed 5 bases and J 7 bases; nucleotides not matched to a gene: 7. CDR3 size: 13 residues. The CDR3 protein is CASSPSWEGTQYF. CDR3 sequence (DNA): TGTGCCAGCAGCCCGAGCTGGGAGGGGACCCAGTACTTC.

This clone has just a few counts. The V and J genes are TRBV9 and TRBJ1-1; 9 positions agree with TRBD1. The CDR3 is 13 residues long. Germline V lookup: CDR1 SGDLS, CDR2 YYNGEE. The V segment lost 7 bases and the J segment 4 bases; nucleotides outside the gene matches: 5. The CDR3 region has the DNA TGTGCCAGCGGACCGACAGGGGGCACTGAAGCTTTCTTT. Its protein is CASGPTGGTEAFF.

V and J are TRBV2 and TRBJ2-1, with 13 positions matching TRBD2. The CDR3 covers 17 residues. Germline assignment: CDR1 SNHLY and CDR2 FYNNEI. Trimming took 4 bases from V and 1 from J; bases not matched to a gene: 4. The chain's CDR3 is CASSGTSGSGSYNEQFF. CDR3 nucleotide sequence: TGTGCCAGCAGTGGGACTAGCGGGAGTGGATCCTACAATGAGCAGTTCTTC.

The chain carries TRBV9 and TRBJ2-3, with D hard to call. Germline CDR1 is SGDLS and CDR2 is YYNGEE. Trimming shortened V by 4 bases and J by 5 bases, and 8 bases separated the two germline ends. The CDR3 is 12 residues long. CDR3 coding DNA: TGTGCCAGCAGCTTCATCGGAGATACGCAGTATTTT. Protein: CASSFIGDTQYF.

The gene calls are TRBV28 and TRBJ1-6; possible D gene TRBD1, 5 bases. Deletions cut 6 bases from V and 2 bases from J, with 11 bases between. The CDR3 consists of 15 residues. Germline lookup yields CDR1 MDHEN and CDR2 SYDVKM. CDR3 nucleotides: TGTGCCAGCAGGTACGCGGACACCTATAATTCACCCCTCCACTTT. This translates into CASRYADTYNSPLHF. The complete variable domain, with remaining parts taken from reference TRBV28 and TRBJ1-6, reads DVKVTQSSRYLVKRTGEKVFLECVQDMDHENMFWYRQDPGLGLRLIYFSYDVKMKEKGDIPEGYSVSREKKERFSLILESASTNQTSMYLCASRYADTYNSPLHFGNGTRLTVT.

The chain is built from TRBV10-2 and TRBJ2-1, with TRBD1 identical over 7 bases. The CDR3 is 17 amino acids. Unmatched junction bases numbered 9, after V lost 4 bases and J lost 0 bases. CDR1 is WSHSY and CDR2 is SAAADI in the germline V gene. The CDR3 bases are TGCGCCAGCAGTGTTAACAGGGGAGTGAGCTCCTACAATGAGCAGTTCTTC. Translation gives CASSVNRGVSSYNEQFF.

The CDR3 reads CASSLATTGRDTEAFF. The CDR3 DNA reads TGTGCCAGCAGCTTAGCTACGACAGGGCGGGACACTGAAGCTTTCTTT. The chain links TRBV7-6 to TRBJ1-1; 7 positions match TRBD1. Germline CDR1 SGHVS, CDR2 FNYEAQ. V dropped 0 bases and J dropped 3; count of bases not matched to a gene: 7. The CDR3 loop spans 16 amino acids.

The rearrangement uses TRBV11-2 and TRBJ1-4; D gene ambiguous. Deletions cut 5 bases from V and 7 bases from J, with 14 bases between. Germline V gene sequence: CDR1 SGHAT, CDR2 FQNNGV. CDR3 size: 14 residues. The CDR3 region is CASSRLGSAEKLFF. The CDR3 nucleotides are TGTGCCAGCAGCCGTTTGGGGTCGGCTGAAAAACTGTTTTTT. The full variable domain, completed using reference TRBV11-2 and TRBJ1-4, is EAGVAQSPRYKIIEKRQSVAFWCNPISGHATLYWYQQILGQGPKLLIQFQNNGVVDDSQLPKDRFSAERLKGVDSTLKIQPAKLEDSAVYLCASSRLGSAEKLFFGSGTQLSVL.

The rearrangement uses TRBV5-1 and TRBJ2-2; D is uncertain. The germline gives CDR1 SGHRS, CDR2 YFSETQ. This CDR3 comprises 13 residues. The ends were cut back, 0 bases at V and 6 bases at J, with 6 bases in the middle. The CDR3 region is CASSLETSGELFF. In nucleotides, the CDR3 is TGCGCCAGCAGCTTGGAGACGTCCGGGGAGCTGTTTTTT.

The J gene is TRBJ2-5, the V gene TRBV28, with D tentatively TRBD2 (5 bases). The CDR3 has 15 amino acids. Germline lookup yields CDR1 MDHEN and CDR2 SYDVKM. V lost 5 bases to trimming and J lost 5 bases, with 18 bases between them. The CDR3 region is CASSNGIDRRETQYF. CDR3 bases: TGTGCCAGCAGTAACGGGATCGATCGGCGGGAGACCCAGTACTTC.

The V gene is TRBV7-2, the J gene TRBJ1-3; 7 bases map to TRBD1. CDR1 is SGHTA, CDR2 FQGNSA, per germline. The CDR3 length is 14 residues. V lost 4 bases and J lost 0; bases outside the gene matches: 0. CDR3 DNA: TGTGCCAGCAGCTGGGACAGCTCTGGAAACACCATATATTTT. Protein sequence: CASSWDSSGNTIYF.

The rearrangement uses TRBV6-6 and TRBJ2-7; 10 bases fit TRBD2. The V gene's germline CDR1 is MNHNY and CDR2 SVGAGI (reference sequence). This CDR3 is built from 15 residues. V trimming: 9 bases; J trimming: 2 bases; junction bases outside the gene matches: 10. This CDR3 reads CASSDTLAGTYEQYF. CDR3 DNA: TGTGCCAGTTCCGATACACTAGCGGGAACCTACGAGCAGTACTTC.

The V and J genes are TRBV5-1 and TRBJ1-5, with a tentative D call TRBD1 (5 bases). V dropped 1 base and J dropped 4 bases, with 9 bases sitting between them. The CDR3 has 14 residues. Germline V gives CDR1 SGHRS, CDR2 YFSETQ. The CDR3 DNA sequence: TGCGCCAGCAGCTTGACAGGTACTAATCAGCCCCAGCATTTT. Translated: CASSLTGTNQPQHF.